This TCR beta chain was sequenced for a study of cytomegalovirus exposure and HLA in healthy donors. To note about this clone: Its specificity is unknown.

Libraries were prepared by immunoSEQ multiplex PCR; TCRdb keeps only in-frame clonotypes and omits some of them. The sample has 90,000 to 110,000 clones; 88% are singletons. Study-level points and caveats: Reportedly, cytomegalovirus status was diagnosed with high sensitivity and specificity. Investigators reported under 200 TCR beta chains as tied to cytomegalovirus.

CDR3 length: 13 residues. V was trimmed by 6 bases and J by 3 bases, leaving 12 bases between them. In germline, CDR1 is SGHNT, CDR2 YYREEE (reference sequence). This receptor was obtained from a woman aged 18 to 35 in good health and CMV-seronegative. The V call is TRBV5-4, the J call TRBJ2-5, with D unresolved. Specimen: PBMCs. The chain's CDR3 is CASTRLAEETQYF. DNA for the CDR3: TGTGCCAGCACCCGACTTGCAGAAGAGACCCAGTACTTC.